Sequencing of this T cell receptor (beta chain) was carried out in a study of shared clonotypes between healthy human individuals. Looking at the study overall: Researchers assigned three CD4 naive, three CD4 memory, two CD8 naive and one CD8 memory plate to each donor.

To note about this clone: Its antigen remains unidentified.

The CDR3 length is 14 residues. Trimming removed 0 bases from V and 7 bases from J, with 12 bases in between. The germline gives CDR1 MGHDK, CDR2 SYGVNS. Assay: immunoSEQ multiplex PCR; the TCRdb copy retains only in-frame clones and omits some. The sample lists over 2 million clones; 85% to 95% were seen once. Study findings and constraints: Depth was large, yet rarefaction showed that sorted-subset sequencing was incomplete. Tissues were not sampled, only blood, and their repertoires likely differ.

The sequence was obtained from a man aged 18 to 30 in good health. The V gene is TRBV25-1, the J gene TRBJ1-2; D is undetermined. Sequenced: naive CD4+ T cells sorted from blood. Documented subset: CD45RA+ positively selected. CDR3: CASSEYGGMVGYTF. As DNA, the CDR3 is TGTGCCAGCAGTGAATATGGAGGGATGGTTGGCTACACCTTC.